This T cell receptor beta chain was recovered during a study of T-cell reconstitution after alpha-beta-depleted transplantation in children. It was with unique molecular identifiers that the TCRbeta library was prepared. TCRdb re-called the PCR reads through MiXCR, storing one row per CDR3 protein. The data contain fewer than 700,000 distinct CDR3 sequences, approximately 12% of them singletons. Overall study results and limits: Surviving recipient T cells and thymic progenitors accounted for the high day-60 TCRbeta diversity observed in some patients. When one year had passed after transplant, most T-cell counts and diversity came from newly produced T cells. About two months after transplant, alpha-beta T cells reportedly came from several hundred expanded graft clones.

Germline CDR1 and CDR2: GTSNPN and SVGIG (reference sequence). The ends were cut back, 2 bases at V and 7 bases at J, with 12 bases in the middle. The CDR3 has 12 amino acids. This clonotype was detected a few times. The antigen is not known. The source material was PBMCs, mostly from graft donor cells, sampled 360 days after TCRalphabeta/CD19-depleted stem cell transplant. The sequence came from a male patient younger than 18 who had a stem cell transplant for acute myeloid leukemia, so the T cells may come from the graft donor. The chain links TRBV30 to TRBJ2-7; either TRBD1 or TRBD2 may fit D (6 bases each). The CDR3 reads CAWSTGAGEQYF. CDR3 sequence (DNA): TGTGCCTGGAGTACGGGGGCGGGGGAGCAGTACTTC.